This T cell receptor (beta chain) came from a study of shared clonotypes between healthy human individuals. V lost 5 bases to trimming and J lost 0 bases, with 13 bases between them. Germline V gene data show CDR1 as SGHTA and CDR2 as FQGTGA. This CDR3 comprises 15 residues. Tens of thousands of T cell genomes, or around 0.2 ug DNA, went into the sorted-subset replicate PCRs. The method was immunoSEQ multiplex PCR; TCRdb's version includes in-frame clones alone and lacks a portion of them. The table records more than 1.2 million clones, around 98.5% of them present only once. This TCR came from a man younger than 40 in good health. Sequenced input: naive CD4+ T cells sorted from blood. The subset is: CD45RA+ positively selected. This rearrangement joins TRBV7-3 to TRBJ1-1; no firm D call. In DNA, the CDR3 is TGTGCCAGCAGCGCGCTAGTGAGGCTGAACACTGAAGCTTTCTTT. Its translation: CASSALVRLNTEAFF.